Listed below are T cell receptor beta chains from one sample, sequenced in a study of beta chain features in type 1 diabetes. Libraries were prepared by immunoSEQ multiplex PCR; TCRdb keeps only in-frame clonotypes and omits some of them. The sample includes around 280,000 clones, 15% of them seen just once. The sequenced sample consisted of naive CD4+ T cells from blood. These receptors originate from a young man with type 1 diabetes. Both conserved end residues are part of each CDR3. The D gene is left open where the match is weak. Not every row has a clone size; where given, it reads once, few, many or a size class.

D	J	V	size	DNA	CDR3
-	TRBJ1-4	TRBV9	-	TGTGCCAGCAACATACCAGACGGGGATGAAAAACTGTTTTTT	CASNIPDGDEKLFF
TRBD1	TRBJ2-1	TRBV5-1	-	TGCGCCAGCAGCCAGAACGGACAGGTGGGGAATGAGCAGTTCTTC	CASSQNGQVGNEQFF
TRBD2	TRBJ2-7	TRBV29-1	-	TGCAGCGTTGTTAAACTAGCGGGATTCTCCTACGAGCAGTACTTC	CSVVKLAGFSYEQYF
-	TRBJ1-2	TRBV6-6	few	TGTGCCAGCAGTTACGCGTGGGAGGACTATGGCTACACCTTC	CASSYAWEDYGYTF
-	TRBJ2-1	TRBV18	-	TGTGCCAGCTCACCACCGAGACGGGGGGCTGACAATGAGCAGTTCTTC	CASSPPRRGADNEQFF
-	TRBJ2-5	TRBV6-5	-	TGTGCCAGCTCCTGGAGGGGGCCCGAGACCCAGTACTTC	CASSWRGPETQYF
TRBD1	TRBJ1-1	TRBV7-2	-	TGTGCCAGCAGCTCCAACCCCGGGACAGGGGTTGAAGCTTTCTTT	CASSSNPGTGVEAFF
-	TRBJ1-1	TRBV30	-	TGTGCCTATAACCGGGCTTTCTTT	CAYNRAFF
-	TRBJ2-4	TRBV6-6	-	TGTGCCAGCGTCCCAGGGGGGAGCATTCAGTACTTC	CASVPGGSIQYF
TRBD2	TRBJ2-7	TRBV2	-	TGTGCCAGCAGTAAAGCTAGCGGGGGGGCCTGGGAGCAGTACTTC	CASSKASGGAWEQYF
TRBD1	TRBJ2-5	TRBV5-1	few	TGCGCCAGCAGCCCGGGACAGCAAGAGACCCAGTACTTC	CASSPGQQETQYF
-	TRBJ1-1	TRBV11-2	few	TGTGCCAGCAGCACTCCGACGGGGATGAACACTGAAGCTTTCTTT	CASSTPTGMNTEAFF
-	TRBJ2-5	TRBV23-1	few	TGCGCCAACAAGAGGGTGATCCAAGAGACCCAGTACTTC	CANKRVIQETQYF
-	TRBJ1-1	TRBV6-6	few	TGTGCCAGCAGCACCGGCGGGACTGAAGCTTTCTTT	CASSTGGTEAFF